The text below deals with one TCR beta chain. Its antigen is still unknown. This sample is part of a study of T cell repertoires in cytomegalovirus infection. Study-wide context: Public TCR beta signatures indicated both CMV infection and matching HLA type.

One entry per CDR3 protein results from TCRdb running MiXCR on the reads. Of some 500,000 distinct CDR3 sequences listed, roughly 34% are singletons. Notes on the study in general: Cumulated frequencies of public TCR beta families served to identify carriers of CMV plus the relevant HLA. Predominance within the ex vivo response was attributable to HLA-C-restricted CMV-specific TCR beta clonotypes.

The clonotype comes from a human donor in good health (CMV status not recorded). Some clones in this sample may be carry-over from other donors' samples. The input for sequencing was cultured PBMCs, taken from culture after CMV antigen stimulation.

The CDR3 DNA reads TGTGCCAGCAGCTCGGGACGGGGGCAAAACATTCAGTACTTC. Translation gives CASSSGRGQNIQYF. J is TRBJ2-4 and V is TRBV7-2; perhaps D is TRBD1 or TRBD2 (6 bases each). The CDR3 loop spans 14 amino acids. Germline CDR1 and CDR2: SGHTA and FQGNSA. The V gene lost 4 bases and the J gene lost 5 bases, with 12 bases spanning the gap.